Each of the 24 T cell receptor beta chains below was sequenced from the same sample in a study of human versus mouse CDR3 diversity and MHC coevolution. Libraries were prepared by immunoSEQ multiplex PCR; TCRdb keeps only in-frame clonotypes and omits some of them. The table records 50,000 to 70,000 clones, 85% to 95% of them present only once. Sequenced: naive CD4+ T cells from blood. The subset denotes: CD45RO-negative CD62L-positive naive CD4 T cells. The receptors were gathered from a person aged 55 to 75 in good health.

This clone was picked up one time. This chain joins TRBV6-6 and TRBJ1-1; D may be TRBD1 (5 bases). The V and J ends lost 4 bases and 10 bases respectively, with 13 bases between them. This CDR3 has 12 amino acids. The germline gives CDR1 MNHNY, CDR2 SVGAGI (reference sequence). The DNA of the CDR3 is TGTGCCAGCAGTTGGGAGGGCGGGGGAGCTTTCTTT. Translation gives CASSWEGGGAFF.

The chain's CDR3 is CASSFLIGSTYEQYF. The CDR3 DNA reads TGTGCCAGCAGCTTCCTTATCGGGAGTACCTACGAGCAGTACTTC. The V and J genes are TRBV7-6 and TRBJ2-7, with D perhaps TRBD2 (6 bases). Trimming stripped 3 bases from V and 2 bases from J, with 14 bases between. Germline V gene data show CDR1 as SGHVS and CDR2 as FNYEAQ. There are 15 residues in the CDR3.

V and J are TRBV2 and TRBJ2-6; D is ambiguous. Deletions cut 4 bases from V and 2 bases from J, with 6 bases between. The CDR3 totals 14 residues. CDR1 SNHLY and CDR2 FYNNEI come from the germline V gene. The CDR3 DNA reads as TGTGCCAGCAGTGGGTCTACTGGGGCCAACGTCCTGACTTTC. Residues: CASSGSTGANVLTF.

The CDR3 spells CASSSRQATSGANVLTF. Written as DNA, the CDR3 is TGTGCCAGCAGCTCACGACAGGCTACCTCTGGGGCCAACGTCCTGACTTTC. The chain recombines TRBV5-4 with TRBJ2-6; weak D call: TRBD1 (6 bases). Deletions cut 3 bases from V and 0 bases from J, with 13 bases between. Germline CDR1 is SGHNT and CDR2 is YYREEE (reference sequence). The CDR3 sequence is 17 residues long.

V usage is TRBV6-1 and J usage is TRBJ2-7; possibly TRBD2 for D (7 bases). V was clipped by 8 bases and J by 5 bases, with 22 bases between them. Germline-derived CDR1 and CDR2 are MNHNS and SASEGT. The CDR3 is made up of 15 amino acids. The CDR3 nucleotides are TGTGCCAGCGGGCCCTGGGCAGGGGAGGGCGACGAGCAGTACTTC. Protein sequence: CASGPWAGEGDEQYF.

The chain employs TRBV10-3 and TRBJ2-3, with 7 bases fitting TRBD2. Germline CDR1 and CDR2: ENHRY and SYGVKD. This CDR3 contains 14 residues. V lost 7 bases to trimming and J lost 5 bases; unmatched junction nucleotides: 9. Written as DNA, the CDR3 is TGTGCCATCACGGGCGGGAGCGGAGGAGATACGCAGTATTTT. Its translation is CAITGGSGGDTQYF.

The chain combines TRBV14 with TRBJ2-2, with TRBD2 as a possible D gene (6 bases). Germline V lookup: CDR1 SGHDN, CDR2 FVKESK. V was pared by 4 bases and J by 8 bases, with 14 bases between. The CDR3 has 14 residues. The CDR3 nucleotides are TGTGCCAGCAGCCCCGGGGCTAGCGAAGGGGAGCTGTTTTTT. This codes for CASSPGASEGELFF. Drawing the rest from reference TRBV14 and TRBJ2-2, the complete variable domain is EAGVTQFPSHSVIEKGQTVTLRCDPISGHDNLYWYRRVMGKEIKFLLHFVKESKQDESGMPNNRFLAERTGGTYSTLKVQPAELEDSGVYFCASSPGASEGELFFGEGSRLTVL.

The chain employs TRBV4-1 and TRBJ2-5, with 7 bases identical to TRBD1. Looked up from germline, CDR1 is MGHRA and CDR2 is YSYEKL. The CDR3 is 17 residues long. V lost 4 bases to trimming and J lost 2 bases; unmatched junction nucleotides: 13. CDR3 loop: CASSRDVYRGVQETQYF. In DNA, the CDR3 is TGCGCCAGCAGCCGAGACGTCTACAGGGGTGTGCAAGAGACCCAGTACTTC.

This chain uses TRBV29-1 with TRBJ2-1; D is possibly TRBD2 (6 bases). V lost 6 bases, J lost 1 base, and 13 bases lay in between. The CDR3 runs to 14 residues. Germline V lookup: CDR1 SQVTM, CDR2 ANQGSEA. The CDR3 loop is CSVFREPSYNEQFF. In DNA, the CDR3 is TGCAGCGTCTTTCGGGAGCCTTCCTACAATGAGCAGTTCTTC.

The chain combines TRBV2 with TRBJ2-4, with D perhaps matching TRBD2 (6 bases). The CDR3 is 14 residues long. The germline CDR1 and CDR2 sequences are SNHLY and FYNNEI. V was clipped by 7 bases and J by 8 bases, with 18 bases between them. The CDR3 region is CASNSAVGGDIQYF. As DNA, the CDR3 is TGTGCCAGCAACTCGGCGGTTGGCGGGGACATTCAGTACTTC.

This chain joins TRBV9 and TRBJ2-3; no definite D call. The V gene's germline CDR1 is SGDLS and CDR2 YYNGEE. CDR3 length equals 12 residues. The V end was cut by 4 bases, the J end by 4 bases, with 7 bases between. The CDR3 loop reads CASSPISDTQYF. The CDR3 region has the DNA TGTGCCAGCAGCCCTATTTCAGATACGCAGTATTTT.

On this clone itself: Other DNA variants within this sample encode the same CDR3. The V call is TRBV5-1, the J call TRBJ2-3, with TRBD2 identical over 7 bases. J was trimmed by 0 bases and V by 0 bases; bases with no gene match: 1. CDR3 size: 15 residues. The germline V gene encodes CDR1 SGHRS and CDR2 YFSETQ. CDR3 nucleotides: TGCGCCAGCAGCTTGGCCGGGGGGAGCACAGATACGCAGTATTTT. Its protein product is CASSLAGGSTDTQYF.

The chain couples TRBV6-5 to TRBJ2-7, with 7 bases matching TRBD2. This CDR3 spans 14 amino acids. CDR1 is MNHEY and CDR2 is SVGAGI in the germline V gene. Trimming cost V 5 bases and J 0 bases; bases outside gene matches: 4. In nucleotides, the CDR3 is TGTGCCAGCAGTGGGCGGGAGAGCTCCTACGAGCAGTACTTC. Translating it yields CASSGRESSYEQYF.

J is TRBJ1-1 and V is TRBV18, with D perhaps matching TRBD1 (6 bases). V lost 5 bases and J lost 4, with 14 bases in between. Germline values: CDR1 KGHSH, CDR2 LQKENI. The CDR3 has 14 amino acids. The CDR3 loop is CASSIRQESTEAFF. In DNA, the CDR3 is TGTGCCAGCTCAATTAGACAGGAAAGCACTGAAGCTTTCTTT.

V and J are TRBV6-4 and TRBJ1-1, with D possibly being TRBD1 (6 bases). Germline CDR1 MRHNA, CDR2 SNTAGT. Trimming cost V 4 bases and J 5 bases, with 17 bases left between them. The CDR3 spans 15 residues. Here the CDR3 reads CASSAGEGRATEAFF. DNA for the CDR3: TGTGCCAGCAGTGCAGGGGAGGGCAGGGCTACTGAAGCTTTCTTT.

The V and J genes are TRBV7-2 and TRBJ2-1, with TRBD2 matching over 9 bases. CDR3 size: 16 residues. CDR1 is SGHTA, CDR2 FQGNSA, per germline. The V and J ends lost 5 bases and 7 bases, in that order; junction bases with no gene match: 12. CDR3 bases: TGTGCCAGCAGCCCCCGTTTAGCGGGAGCGGCAAATGAGCAGTTCTTC. This codes for CASSPRLAGAANEQFF.

V gene TRBV19 combines with J gene TRBJ2-7, with a tentative D call TRBD1 (5 bases). With 3 bases removed from V and 7 bases from J, the gap between germline ends came to 13 bases. In germline, CDR1 is LNHDA, CDR2 SQIVND (reference sequence). This CDR3 spans 13 amino acids. The CDR3 nucleotides are TGTGCCAGTAGTATCCAGTCAGGGTCAGAGCAGTACTTC. The encoded protein is CASSIQSGSEQYF.

Remarks on this clone: The same CDR3 also results from other DNA sequences found in this sample. The chain carries TRBV5-1 and TRBJ2-2, with D tentatively TRBD2 (5 bases). V was clipped by 3 bases and J by 1 base, with 7 bases between them. Germline V gene lookup returns CDR1 SGHRS and CDR2 YFSETQ. The CDR3 totals 14 residues. The CDR3 is CASSSLGNTGELFF. The CDR3 DNA reads as TGCGCCAGCAGCTCACTAGGGAACACCGGGGAGCTGTTTTTT.

The chain couples TRBV7-2 to TRBJ2-2, with D unresolved. CDR3 size: 14 residues. Looked up from germline, CDR1 is SGHTA and CDR2 is FQGNSA. With 5 bases removed from V and 1 base from J, the gap between germline ends came to 8 bases. CDR3 in amino acids: CASSVDLNTGELFF. For the CDR3, the DNA is TGTGCCAGCAGCGTCGACTTGAACACCGGGGAGCTGTTTTTT.

In its sample, this clone was seen once. The chain is built from TRBV5-4 and TRBJ2-3; 13 nucleotides match TRBD2. The CDR3 has 17 residues. Germline-derived CDR1 and CDR2 are SGHNT and YYREEE (reference sequence). With V trimmed by 4 bases and J by 0 bases, 5 bases remained unmatched. CDR3 bases: TGTGCCAGCAGCCCGGGGACTAGCGGGATGAGCACAGATACGCAGTATTTT. It encodes CASSPGTSGMSTDTQYF.

The rearrangement links TRBV9 to TRBJ2-2; D unclear. V lost 4 bases, J lost 4 bases, and 14 bases lay in between. The CDR3 is 15 amino acids. Germline loops: CDR1 SGDLS, CDR2 YYNGEE. The CDR3 nucleotides are TGTGCCAGCAGCCCCCGAGCTATCACCACCGGGGAGCTGTTTTTT. Encoded protein: CASSPRAITTGELFF.

V usage is TRBV7-9 and J usage is TRBJ2-7; D is undetermined. Germline V gives CDR1 SEHNR, CDR2 FQNEAQ (reference sequence). Trimming removed 3 bases at V and 0 bases at J, with 15 bases between. This CDR3 has 16 amino acids. The chain's CDR3 is CASSFGGGTSSYEQYF. Written as DNA, the CDR3 is TGTGCCAGCAGCTTCGGCGGCGGCACGAGCTCCTACGAGCAGTACTTC.

Here the CDR3 DNA reads TGTGCCAGCTCACCACGTATAGCGGAGGGTGAGACCCAGTACTTC. It specifies CASSPRIAEGETQYF. The chain uses TRBV18 and TRBJ2-5; a weak D match, TRBD2 (6 bases). Trimming pared 1 base from V and 5 bases from J, leaving 14 bases between. The CDR3 totals 15 residues. Germline V gives CDR1 KGHSH, CDR2 LQKENI.

This clone was seen once. V and J are TRBV29-1 and TRBJ2-7; TRBD1 might be the D (6 bases). The CDR3 covers 11 residues. V was clipped by 6 bases and J by 3 bases, with 9 bases between them. Germline CDR1 is SQVTM and CDR2 is ANQGSEA. The chain's CDR3 is CSVGDNYEQYF. The CDR3 nucleotides are TGCAGCGTGGGGGACAACTACGAGCAGTACTTC.